This TCR beta chain came from a study of shared clonotypes between healthy human individuals. Study details: Researchers drew samples from two women and a few men aged 18 to 49.

This clone was detected only a few times. Germline loops: CDR1 LNHDA, CDR2 SQIVND (reference sequence). With 6 bases clipped from V and 5 bases from J, the junction kept 7 bases outside the gene matches. The CDR3 length is 16 residues. Unsorted PBMC samples were amplified in replicate PCRs containing around 310 ng DNA, 30,000 or so T cell genomes. The sequencing of unsorted PBMC DNA took place on ten immunoSEQ deep assay plates. Profiling relied on immunoSEQ multiplex PCR, and the TCRdb table lists in-frame clones only, not all of them. The sample carries approximately 470,000 clones, approximately 80% recorded once. Each unsorted sample relied on 100 million or so PBMCs as its source of genomic DNA.

Material: PBMCs. The chain has TRBV19 and TRBJ2-2; 12 nucleotides match TRBD1. The receptor's source is a woman aged 40 to 49 in good health. Some clones in this sample may be carry-over from other donors' samples. The CDR3 region has the DNA TGTGCCAGTAGCAGGGGACAGGGGGCATGGACCGGGGAGCTGTTTTTT. Translating it yields CASSRGQGAWTGELFF.